This section outlines one T cell receptor beta chain sequence together with its context. The record originates from a study of control samples from healthy donors and cancer patients. Trimming left V 3 bases short and J 4 bases short, with 7 bases between. The CDR3 consists of 13 residues. Germline CDR1 reads LGHNA; CDR2 reads YSLEER. Sequenced by immunoSEQ multiplex PCR; TCRdb stores in-frame clones only, minus some. The sample carries about 170,000 clones, 80% to 95% recorded once. Sequencing was performed on blood. The chain is built from TRBV4-3 and TRBJ1-3; no clear D. The TCR sequence derives from a woman aged 55-70 years in good health. The CDR3 DNA follows: TGCGCCAGCAGCCAGGAGGGAGGAAACACCATATATTTT. Its translation: CASSQEGGNTIYF.